This T cell receptor beta chain is drawn from a study of blood T cells in healthy people across ages. Findings and limits, study-wide: Observed TCR beta diversity per million T cells went down as age went up. This fall followed a roughly linear course with age. Because donor CMV status was unknown, expanded clonotype changes were possibly confounded.

Then a second PCR, running about 6 to 12 cycles, was carried out with a sample-barcoded 5' primer and a J-beta primer mix. TCRdb fed the 5' RACE reads into MiXCR, producing one record per CDR3 protein. The sample includes fewer than 700,000 distinct CDR3 sequences, roughly 48% of them seen just once. A few counts support this clonotype. Antigen unknown. This CDR3 contains 16 residues. From germline, CDR1 is SEHNR and CDR2 FQNEAQ (reference sequence). With 1 base removed from V and 0 bases from J, the gap between germline ends came to 9 bases. Isolated per sample were at least 7 million PBMCs. Sequencing was carried out using blood. This receptor was taken from a man of 80 years or more in good health. The chain links TRBV7-9 to TRBJ1-4, with D uncertain. The CDR3, as DNA: TGTGCCAGCAGCTTAGGTGGTTCTGCAACTAATGAAAAACTGTTTTTT. This translates into CASSLGGSATNEKLFF.